This T cell receptor (beta chain) was recorded in a study of control samples from healthy donors and cancer patients. The CDR3 consists of 13 residues. Trimming removed 7 bases from V and 3 bases from J, with 11 bases in between. The V gene's germline CDR1 is MNHEY and CDR2 SVGAGI. The repertoire was sequenced with immunoSEQ multiplex PCR; TCRdb's copy has only in-frame clones and lacks some. Here the sample spans about 55,000 clones, over 75% being singletons. The table lists this clone with a count of one. The rearrangement uses TRBV6-5 and TRBJ2-3; tentatively, D is TRBD1 (5 bases). This clonotype originated in a man in his fifties in good health. What was sequenced was blood. CDR3 residues: CASTPDNTDTQYF. For the CDR3, the DNA is TGTGCCAGCACCCCGGACAATACAGATACGCAGTATTTT.